The next 20 T cell receptor beta chains were all read from a single sample in a study of shared clonotypes between healthy human individuals. Here immunoSEQ multiplex PCR was the method, and the copy in TCRdb shows in-frame clones only, minus some. The table lists 1.5 million to 2.5 million clones, roughly 95% of them singletons. As defined, naive CD8 cells were CD45RO-negative and positively selected for CCR7, with terminally differentiated effector memory CD45RA+ cells excluded. What was sequenced was naive CD8+ T cells sorted from blood. These receptors were obtained from a man in his late teens or twenties in good health.

The chain employs TRBV21-1 and TRBJ1-1. TRBV21-1 is assigned pseudogene status. The CDR3 extends over 12 amino acids. The CDR3 spells CASSKVRPEAFF. The CDR3 nucleotides read TGTGCCAGCAGCAAAGTAAGACCAGAAGCTTTCTTT.

This clone occurred once. This chain links TRBV30 with TRBJ2-5, with D maybe TRBD1 (5 bases). The better agreement between TRBJ2-7 and the DNA end casts doubt on the J call. Germline values: CDR1 GTSNPN, CDR2 SVGIG (reference sequence). This CDR3 has 15 amino acids. The CDR3 spells CAWSVGPSLTYEQYF. Written as DNA, the CDR3 is TGTGCCTGGAGTGTGGGGCCCAGCTTGACCTACGAGCAGTACTTC.

In its sample, this clone was seen a few times. The sample holds other DNA sequences that translate to the same CDR3. This chain uses TRBV6-5 with TRBJ2-7; no clear D gene. V dropped 2 bases and J dropped 0 bases, with 8 bases sitting between them. This CDR3 contains 14 residues. The germline V gene encodes CDR1 MNHEY and CDR2 SVGAGI. This CDR3 is CASSYGVSSYEQYF. CDR3 DNA: TGTGCCAGCAGTTACGGGGTGAGCTCCTACGAGCAGTACTTC.

This clone was seen once. The chain uses TRBV19 and TRBJ1-6; possibly TRBD1 for D (5 bases). This CDR3 is built from 16 residues. CDR1 is LNHDA and CDR2 is SQIVND in the germline V gene (reference sequence). Trimming left V 3 bases short and J 7 bases short, with 16 bases between. The CDR3 region is CASSMPSGRLNSPLHF. In DNA, the CDR3 is TGTGCCAGTAGTATGCCCTCGGGACGGTTAAATTCACCCCTCCACTTT.

The rearrangement uses TRBV13 and TRBJ1-6, with 8 bases fitting TRBD1. CDR1 and CDR2 (germline): PRHDT, FYEKMQ (reference sequence). The CDR3 sequence is 16 residues long. With 7 bases clipped from V and 6 bases from J, the junction kept 11 bases outside the gene matches. CDR3 nucleotide sequence: TGTGCCAGCAACCACGCGGGACAGGTCACTAATTCACCCCTCCACTTT. This translates into CASNHAGQVTNSPLHF.

The rearrangement links TRBV2 to TRBJ2-5; D tentatively reads TRBD1 or TRBD2 (5 bases each). Per germline, CDR1 SNHLY and CDR2 FYNNEI. Trimming removed 0 bases at V and 2 bases at J, with 13 bases between. There are 16 residues in the CDR3. CDR3 sequence reads: CASSEARGDVQETQYF. The CDR3 bases are TGTGCCAGCAGTGAAGCGCGTGGGGACGTACAAGAGACCCAGTACTTC. Variable domain in full (rest from reference TRBV2 and TRBJ2-5): EPEVTQTPSHQVTQMGQEVILRCVPISNHLYFYWYRQILGQKVEFLVSFYNNEISEKSEIFDDQFSVERPDGSNFTLKIRSTKLEDSAMYFCASSEARGDVQETQYFGPGTRLLVL.

Points on this clone: Other DNA sequences in this sample translate to the same CDR3. This chain uses TRBV29-1 with TRBJ2-3; D not certain. Germline V gene sequence: CDR1 SQVTM, CDR2 ANQGSEA. This CDR3 region has 10 residues. Trimming removed 5 bases at V and 6 bases at J, with 6 bases between. CDR3 loop: CSVTADTQYF. The DNA for the CDR3 is TGCAGCGTTACCGCGGATACGCAGTATTTT.

This clone was detected a few times. The chain links TRBV2 to TRBJ2-7; D is unresolved. This CDR3 comprises 10 residues. V dropped 3 bases and J dropped 5 bases, with 2 bases sitting between them. Per germline, CDR1 SNHLY and CDR2 FYNNEI. The CDR3 loop is CASSDNEQYF. Here the CDR3 DNA reads TGTGCCAGCAGTGATAACGAGCAGTACTTC.

This clone was seen only once. This chain connects TRBV5-1 to TRBJ1-1; D is undetermined. V lost 4 bases and J lost 4, with 8 bases in between. The CDR3 spans 12 residues. From germline, CDR1 is SGHRS and CDR2 YFSETQ. The CDR3 spells CASSQTGTEAFF. DNA of the CDR3: TGCGCCAGCAGCCAGACTGGCACTGAAGCTTTCTTT. The whole variable domain, filled in from reference TRBV5-1 and TRBJ1-1, reads KAGVTQTPRYLIKTRGQQVTLSCSPISGHRSVSWYQQTPGQGLQFLFEYFSETQRNKGNFPGRFSGRQFSNSRSEMNVSTLELGDSALYLCASSQTGTEAFFGQGTRLTVV.

The CDR3 loop reads CASSQGHHRLNTEAFF. DNA of the CDR3: TGCGCCAGCAGCCAAGGTCATCACAGACTGAACACTGAAGCTTTCTTT. This sequence joins TRBV4-1 and TRBJ1-1; D is undetermined. The CDR3 runs to 16 residues. Germline-derived CDR1 and CDR2 are MGHRA and YSYEKL. The V end lost 1 base, the J end lost 0 bases, and 12 bases lay between the germline ends.

Comments on this clone: Within the sample, other DNA sequences also encode this same CDR3. The chain joins TRBV5-1 to TRBJ2-7; 7 bases agree with TRBD2. The CDR3 contains 14 residues. J gave up 3 bases and V 0 bases, and 3 bases lay outside the gene matches. Looked up from germline, CDR1 is SGHRS and CDR2 is YFSETQ. CDR3 nucleotides: TGCGCCAGCAGCTTGGCCGGGGAGGGCTACGAGCAGTACTTC. Its translation is CASSLAGEGYEQYF. Filled out from reference TRBV5-1 and TRBJ2-7, the complete variable domain reads KAGVTQTPRYLIKTRGQQVTLSCSPISGHRSVSWYQQTPGQGLQFLFEYFSETQRNKGNFPGRFSGRQFSNSRSEMNVSTLELGDSALYLCASSLAGEGYEQYFGPGTRLTVT.

V usage is TRBV11-1 and J usage is TRBJ2-5; D could derive from TRBD1 or TRBD2 (5 bases each). Germline lookup yields CDR1 SGHAT and CDR2 FQDESV (reference sequence). V was shortened by 4 bases and J by 2 bases, with 17 bases between the two germline ends. CDR3 length equals 16 residues. The CDR3 coding sequence is TGTGCCAGCAGCTCCGACCTGGGACCGACTCAAGAGACCCAGTACTTC. Translation: CASSSDLGPTQETQYF.

This clone was seen only once. V is TRBV4-1 and J is TRBJ1-5; D might be TRBD1 (5 bases). Germline V lookup: CDR1 MGHRA, CDR2 YSYEKL. Trimming cost V 2 bases and J 4 bases, with 6 bases left between them. The CDR3 spans 13 residues. The CDR3 nucleotides read TGCGCCAGCAGCCAACCAGGGAATCAGCCCCAGCATTTT. Translation: CASSQPGNQPQHF.

J is TRBJ1-2 and V is TRBV6-5, with TRBD1 as a possible D gene (5 bases). CDR1 and CDR2 (germline): MNHEY, SVGAGI. The CDR3 covers 16 residues. V was shortened by 0 bases and J by 3 bases, with 14 bases between the two germline ends. In DNA, the CDR3 is TGTGCCAGCAGTTACTCGATGGGCAGGGAAGACTATGGCTACACCTTC. Residues: CASSYSMGREDYGYTF.

J is TRBJ2-7 and V is TRBV28; no clear D. The CDR3 is 13 residues long. V was trimmed by 6 bases and J by 0 bases, leaving 9 bases between them. CDR1 and CDR2 (germline): MDHEN, SYDVKM. CDR3: CASRPHSSYEQYF. The DNA for the CDR3 is TGTGCCAGCAGGCCGCACTCCTCCTACGAGCAGTACTTC.

This chain links TRBV4-1 with TRBJ1-2; 7 bases line up with TRBD1. The junction had 9 bases not matched to a gene; V was cut back by 1 base and J by 1 base. The CDR3 sequence is 17 residues long. Germline V lookup: CDR1 MGHRA, CDR2 YSYEKL. The CDR3 DNA sequence: TGCGCCAGCAGCCAAGTGGGAGCAGGGGGGATTAACTATGGCTACACCTTC. Translation gives CASSQVGAGGINYGYTF.

This chain uses TRBV2 with TRBJ2-1; either TRBD1 or TRBD2 may fit D (5 bases each). The ends were cut back, 7 bases at V and 6 bases at J, with 13 bases in the middle. There are 13 residues in the CDR3. In germline, CDR1 is SNHLY, CDR2 FYNNEI. CDR3 DNA sequence: TGTGCCAGCAAACTAGTCGGGGCCAATGAGCAGTTCTTC. Translating it yields CASKLVGANEQFF.

CDR3 loop: CASSQLWDKSSGNTIYF. For the CDR3, the DNA is TGCGCCAGCAGCCAACTATGGGACAAGAGCTCTGGAAACACCATATATTTT. This sequence joins TRBV4-1 and TRBJ1-3, with D possibly TRBD1 on 6 matching bases. The CDR3 consists of 17 residues. Trimming removed 2 bases from V and 0 bases from J, with 14 bases in between. Per germline, CDR1 MGHRA and CDR2 YSYEKL.

This clone was observed a single time. V usage is TRBV4-3 and J usage is TRBJ2-3, with 8 bases matching TRBD2. J gave up 5 bases and V 2 bases, and 6 bases lay outside the gene matches. CDR1 and CDR2 from the germline V gene are LGHNA and YSLEER. The CDR3 loop spans 15 amino acids. CDR3 bases: TGCGCCAGCAGCCAACTGACTAGCGTCGGAGATACGCAGTATTTT. Residues: CASSQLTSVGDTQYF.

This rearrangement joins TRBV5-5 to TRBJ1-4, with 8 bases aligning to TRBD1. V lost 5 bases, J lost 5 bases, and 8 bases stayed unmatched. This CDR3 comprises 15 residues. Germline lookup yields CDR1 SGHKS and CDR2 YYEKEE (reference sequence). In DNA form, the CDR3 reads TGTGCCAGCAGTATTCCGGGACAGGCAAATGAAAAACTGTTTTTT. Amino acids: CASSIPGQANEKLFF.